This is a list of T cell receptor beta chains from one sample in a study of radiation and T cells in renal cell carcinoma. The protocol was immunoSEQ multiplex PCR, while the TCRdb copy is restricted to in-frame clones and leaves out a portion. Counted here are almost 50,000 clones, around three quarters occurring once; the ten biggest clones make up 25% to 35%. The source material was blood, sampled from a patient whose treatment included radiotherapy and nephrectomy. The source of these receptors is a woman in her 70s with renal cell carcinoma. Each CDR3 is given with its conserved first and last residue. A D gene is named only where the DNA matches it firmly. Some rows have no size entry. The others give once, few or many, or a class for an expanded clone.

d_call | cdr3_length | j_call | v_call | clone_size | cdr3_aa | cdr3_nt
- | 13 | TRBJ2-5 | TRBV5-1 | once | CASSLDPQETQYF | TGCGCCAGCAGCTTGGACCCTCAAGAGACCCAGTACTTC
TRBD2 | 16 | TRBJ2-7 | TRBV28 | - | CASSLMGGGIPYEQYF | TGTGCCAGCAGTTTAATGGGGGGGGGTATCCCCTACGAGCAGTACTTC
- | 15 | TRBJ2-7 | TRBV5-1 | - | CASSLFFGSSYEQYF | TGCGCCAGCAGCTTGTTCTTCGGCAGCTCCTACGAGCAGTACTTC
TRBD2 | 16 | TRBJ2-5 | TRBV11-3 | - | CASSRAGEGYQETQYF | TGTGCCAGCAGCCGAGCGGGGGAGGGTTACCAAGAGACCCAGTACTTC
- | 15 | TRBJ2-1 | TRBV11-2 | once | CASSLAGAFYNEQFF | TGTGCCAGCAGCTTAGCGGGAGCTTTCTACAATGAGCAGTTCTTC
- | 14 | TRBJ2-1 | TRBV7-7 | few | CASSPTTESDEQFF | TGTGCCAGCAGCCCAACGACTGAGTCAGATGAGCAGTTCTTC
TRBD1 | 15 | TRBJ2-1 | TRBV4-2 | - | CASSQVTGLYNEQFF | TGTGCCAGCAGCCAAGTGACAGGGTTATACAATGAGCAGTTCTTC
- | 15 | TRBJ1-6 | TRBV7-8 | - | CASSAREGVESPLHF | TGTGCCAGCAGCGCCAGGGAGGGGGTTGAATCACCCCTCCACTTT
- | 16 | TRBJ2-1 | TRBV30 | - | CAWTLQGTSRYNEQFF | TGTGCCTGGACCCTCCAGGGGACATCCAGATACAATGAGCAGTTCTTC
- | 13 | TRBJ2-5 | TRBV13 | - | CASSPGPQETQYF | TGTGCCAGCAGTCCCGGGCCACAAGAGACCCAGTACTTC
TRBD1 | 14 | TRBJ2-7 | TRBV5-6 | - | CASSQTGLSYEQYF | TGTGCCAGCAGCCAGACAGGGTTGTCCTACGAGCAGTACTTC
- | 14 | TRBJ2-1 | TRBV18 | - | CASSPLSVGHEQFF | TGTGCCAGCTCACCCCTTTCGGTGGGACATGAGCAGTTCTTC
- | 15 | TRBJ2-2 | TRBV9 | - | CASSVSPTEGGELFF | TGTGCCAGCAGCGTGAGCCCCACGGAGGGCGGGGAGCTGTTTTTT
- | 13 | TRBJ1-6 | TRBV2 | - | CASHTGRDSPLHF | TGTGCCAGCCATACAGGGAGGGATTCACCCCTCCACTTT
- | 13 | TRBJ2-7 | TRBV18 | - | CASSPASVYEQYF | TGTGCCAGCTCACCCGCGAGTGTTTACGAGCAGTACTTC
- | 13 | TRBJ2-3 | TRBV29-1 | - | CSVEKAHTDTQYF | TGCAGCGTTGAAAAGGCCCACACAGATACGCAGTATTTT
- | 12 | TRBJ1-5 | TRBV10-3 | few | CAISESYQPQHF | TGTGCCATCAGTGAGTCTTATCAGCCCCAGCATTTT
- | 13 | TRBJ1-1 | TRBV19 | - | CASSTGLNTEAFF | TGTGCCAGTAGTACCGGACTCAACACTGAAGCTTTCTTT
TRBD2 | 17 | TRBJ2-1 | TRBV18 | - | CASSPRTSGREDNEQFF | TGTGCCAGCTCACCAAGGACTAGCGGGAGGGAGGACAATGAGCAGTTCTTC
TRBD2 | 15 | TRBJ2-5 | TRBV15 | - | CATSRGTRGGETQYF | TGTGCCACCAGCAGGGGGACTAGAGGAGGAGAGACCCAGTACTTC
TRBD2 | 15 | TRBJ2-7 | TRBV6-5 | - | CASSSLQRGTYEQYF | TGTGCCAGCAGTTCGCTCCAGCGGGGGACCTACGAGCAGTACTTC
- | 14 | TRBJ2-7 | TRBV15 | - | CATSRPGRSYEQYF | TGTGCCACCAGCAGACCCGGACGCTCCTACGAGCAGTACTTC
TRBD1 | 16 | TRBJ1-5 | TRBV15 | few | CATSRIKGTVNQPQHF | TGTGCCACCAGCAGGATCAAAGGGACAGTCAATCAGCCCCAGCATTTT
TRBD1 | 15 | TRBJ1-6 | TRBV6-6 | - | CASSYVQGTNSPLHF | TGTGCCAGCAGTTACGTACAGGGGACGAATTCACCCCTCCACTTT
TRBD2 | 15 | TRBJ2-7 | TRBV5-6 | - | CASSSPGLAGDEQYF | TGTGCCAGCAGCTCGCCGGGACTAGCGGGAGATGAGCAGTACTTC
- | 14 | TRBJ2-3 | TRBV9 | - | CASSFAPGTDTQYF | TGTGCCAGCAGCTTTGCCCCGGGAACAGATACGCAGTATTTT
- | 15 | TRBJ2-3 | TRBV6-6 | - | CASSYSRGSTDTQYF | TGTGCCAGCAGTTACTCCCGGGGGTCCACAGATACGCAGTATTTT
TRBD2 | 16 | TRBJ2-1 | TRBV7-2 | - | CASTSGGGRPHSEQFF | TGTGCCAGCACCTCGGGGGGGGGCCGTCCACACAGTGAGCAGTTCTTC
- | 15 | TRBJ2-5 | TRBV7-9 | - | CASSLSLAFQETQYF | TGTGCCAGCAGCTTAAGTTTGGCTTTTCAAGAGACCCAGTACTTC
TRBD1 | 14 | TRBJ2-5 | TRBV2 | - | CASTLGQGSETQYF | TGTGCCAGCACCCTGGGACAGGGCAGCGAGACCCAGTACTTC
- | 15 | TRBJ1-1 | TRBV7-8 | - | CASSPRGGVNTEAFF | TGTGCCAGCAGCCCCCGCGGGGGGGTGAACACTGAAGCTTTCTTT
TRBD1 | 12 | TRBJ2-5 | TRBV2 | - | CAGGQDFGTQYF | TGTGCCGGGGGACAGGACTTTGGGACCCAGTACTTC
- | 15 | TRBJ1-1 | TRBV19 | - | CASRLQGALNTEAFF | TGTGCCAGTAGGTTACAGGGCGCTCTGAACACTGAAGCTTTCTTT
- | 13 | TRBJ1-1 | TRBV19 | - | CAAYPQGYGEAFF | TGTGCCGCCTACCCACAAGGGTACGGTGAAGCTTTCTTT
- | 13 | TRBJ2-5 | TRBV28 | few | CASMGGGQETQYF | TGTGCCAGCATGGGGGGTGGACAAGAGACCCAGTACTTC